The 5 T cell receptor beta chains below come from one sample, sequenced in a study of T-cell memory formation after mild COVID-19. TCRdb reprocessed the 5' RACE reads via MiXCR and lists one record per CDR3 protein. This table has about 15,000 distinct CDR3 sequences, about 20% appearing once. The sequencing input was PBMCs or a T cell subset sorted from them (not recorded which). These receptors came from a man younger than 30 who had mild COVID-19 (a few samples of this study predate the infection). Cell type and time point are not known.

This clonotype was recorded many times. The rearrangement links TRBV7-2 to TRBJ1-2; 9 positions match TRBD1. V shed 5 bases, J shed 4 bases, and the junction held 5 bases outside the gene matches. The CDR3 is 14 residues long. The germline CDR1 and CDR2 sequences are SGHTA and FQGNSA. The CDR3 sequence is CASSPNRGPYGYTF. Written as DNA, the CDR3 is TGTGCCAGCAGCCCAAACAGGGGGCCCTATGGCTACACCTTC.

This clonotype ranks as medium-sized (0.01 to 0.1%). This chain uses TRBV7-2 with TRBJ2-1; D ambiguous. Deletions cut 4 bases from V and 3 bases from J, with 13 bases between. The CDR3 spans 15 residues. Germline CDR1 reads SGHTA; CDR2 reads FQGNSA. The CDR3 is CASSSSAGYYNEQFF. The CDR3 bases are TGTGCCAGCAGCTCTTCGGCCGGATACTACAATGAGCAGTTCTTC.

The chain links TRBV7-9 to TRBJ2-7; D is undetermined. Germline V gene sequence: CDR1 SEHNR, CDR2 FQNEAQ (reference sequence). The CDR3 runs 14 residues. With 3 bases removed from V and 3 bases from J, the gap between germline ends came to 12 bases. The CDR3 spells CASSLDRNSYEQYF. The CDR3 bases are TGTGCCAGCAGCTTGGACCGTAATAGCTACGAGCAGTACTTC. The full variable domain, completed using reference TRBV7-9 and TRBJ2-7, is DTGVSQNPRHKITKRGQNVTFRCDPISEHNRLYWYRQTLGQGPEFLTYFQNEAQLEKSRLLSDRFSAERPKGSFSTLEIQRTEQGDSAMYLCASSLDRNSYEQYFGPGTRLTVT.

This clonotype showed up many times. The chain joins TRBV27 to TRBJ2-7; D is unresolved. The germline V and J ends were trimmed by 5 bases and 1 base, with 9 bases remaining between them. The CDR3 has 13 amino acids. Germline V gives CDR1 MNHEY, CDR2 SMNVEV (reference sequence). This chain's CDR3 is CASSHGPSYEQYV. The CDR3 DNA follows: TGTGCCAGCAGTCACGGGCCATCCTACGAGCAGTACGTC.

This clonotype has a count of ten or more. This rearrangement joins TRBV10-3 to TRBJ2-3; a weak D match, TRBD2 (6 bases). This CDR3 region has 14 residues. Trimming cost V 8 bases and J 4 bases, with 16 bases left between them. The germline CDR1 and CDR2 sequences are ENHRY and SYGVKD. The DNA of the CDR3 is TGTGCCATCCGGGGGAGCCGGCGGTCAGATACGCAGTATTTT. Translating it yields CAIRGSRRSDTQYF.